Described below is a single TCR beta chain sequence and its context. Its antigen has not been determined. Base qualities are not provided; no much larger clone lies one nucleotide away. The germline V gene encodes CDR1 SGHNT and CDR2 YYREEE (reference sequence). The germline V end is reduced by 3 bases and the J end by 9 bases; junction bases left unmatched: 4. Including the terminal cysteine and phenylalanine, the CDR3 comprises 12 residues. The read is trimmed to its CDR3 DNA, 36 bases read in frame from base 1. The data belong to a study of blood T cell repertoires in COVID-19 (dated by TCRdb to about 2020). Turning to the overall study: The collaborator samples originated in the United States, Italy and Spain and spanned the acute and convalescent phases of COVID-19. The prospective study material was composed of cDNA or gDNA derived from T cells, B-cell-depleted T cells, or PBMCs. Deeply sampled blood TCRbeta repertoires from subjects exposed to, actively infected with, or recovered from COVID-19 were included in the dataset. The repertoires were made available in a free public database intended to serve as a resource for research on the immune response to SARS-CoV-2. The samples were drawn from the first 160 participants of the ongoing ImmuneRACE study and from 950 to 1,500 subjects provided by 6 global collaborators. A de-identified subject ID, COVID-19 status, age in years and sex were almost always included in the sample metadata. Where available, HLA class I and class II types were obtained from metadata supplied by the sample provider rather than from assay-based typing.

TCRbeta CDR3 regions were amplified from genomic DNA using the immunoSEQ Assay, a bias-controlled multiplex PCR. Processing in the source paper ran as follows. The number of nucleated cells in each sample was estimated from the amplification of reference gene primers within the assay. To quantify the absolute abundance of each unique TCRbeta CDR3 rearrangement, sequence reads were collapsed and filtered. For each sample, productive Simpson clonality was calculated as the square root of Simpson's diversity index across productive rearrangements. TCRdb holds this immuneACCESS table with in-frame rearrangements only. Some clones are missing; in checked studies, unresolved V genes explain under half, and the rest has no known cause. The V and J calls and clone size are taken from that table; D and trimming were inferred from the DNA. For this sample there are over 95,000 clones; approximately 84% appear just once. The ten largest account for approximately 15% of the sample.

Study-level results and caveats: The amount of clinical and demographic metadata varied by source and participant and was provided uncurated.

The collaborating institutions used their own protocols to collect whole blood in K2EDTA tubes. For TCRbeta analysis, collaborator samples were shipped as frozen whole blood, as isolated PBMCs, or as DNA extracted from either sample type. The V gene is TRBV5-4 and the J gene is TRBJ2-3, and TRBD1 aligns with 7 junction nucleotides. The sample was peripheral blood. The sequence was obtained from a woman aged 55-69 years with acute or convalescent COVID-19. The CDR3 region reads CASSSRQGTQYF. The DNA reads as follows: TGTGCCAGCAGCTCCAGACAGGGCACGCAGTATTTT.